This TCR beta chain was retrieved from a study of T-cell reconstitution after alpha-beta-depleted transplantation in children. The table lists this clonotype with a few counts. Preparation of the TCRbeta library was carried out with unique molecular identifiers. TCRdb redid the calling of the PCR reads with MiXCR, one entry per CDR3 protein. Of some 590,000 distinct CDR3 sequences in the sample, roughly a tenth are singletons; the top ten hold approximately 4.1%. CDR1 and CDR2 from the germline V gene are SGHVS and FNYEAQ. Between the trimmed V and J ends, which lost 2 bases and 7 bases, there was a span of 23 bases. The CDR3 runs to 17 residues.

The TCR comes from a human donor who donated a stem cell graft to a child with acute myeloid leukemia. The sequences come from PBMCs from the stem cell graft donor, collected from the stem cell graft. The rearrangement links TRBV7-6 to TRBJ1-1, with D perhaps matching TRBD1 (6 bases). The CDR3 loop is CASSLRRGGRLHNEAFF. DNA of the CDR3: TGTGCCAGCAGCTTAAGGAGGGGGGGCCGGTTACATAATGAAGCTTTCTTT.